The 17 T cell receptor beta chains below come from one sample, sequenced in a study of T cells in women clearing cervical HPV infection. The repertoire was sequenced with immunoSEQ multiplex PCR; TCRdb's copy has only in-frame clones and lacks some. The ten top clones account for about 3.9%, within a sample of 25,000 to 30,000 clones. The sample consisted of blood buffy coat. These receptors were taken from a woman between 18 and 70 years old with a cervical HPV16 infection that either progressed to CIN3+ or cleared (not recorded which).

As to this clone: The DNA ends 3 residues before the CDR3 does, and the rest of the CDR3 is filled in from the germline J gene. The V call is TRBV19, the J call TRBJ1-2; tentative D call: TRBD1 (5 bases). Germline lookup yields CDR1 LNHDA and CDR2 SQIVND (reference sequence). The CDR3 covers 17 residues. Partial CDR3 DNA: TGTGCCAGTAGCCCCCTGGGGGGGGATTATTTACCCTACGAC. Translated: CASSPLGGDYLPYD. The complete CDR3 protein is CASSPLGGDYLPYDYTF.

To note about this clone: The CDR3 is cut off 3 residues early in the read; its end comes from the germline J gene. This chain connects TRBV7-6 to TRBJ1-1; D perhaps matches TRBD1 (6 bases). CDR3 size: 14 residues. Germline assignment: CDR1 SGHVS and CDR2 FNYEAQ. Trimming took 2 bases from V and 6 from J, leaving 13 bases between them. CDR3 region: CASSLNFNRAEAFF. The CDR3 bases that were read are TGTGCCAGCAGCTTAAACTTCAACAGGGCTGAA.

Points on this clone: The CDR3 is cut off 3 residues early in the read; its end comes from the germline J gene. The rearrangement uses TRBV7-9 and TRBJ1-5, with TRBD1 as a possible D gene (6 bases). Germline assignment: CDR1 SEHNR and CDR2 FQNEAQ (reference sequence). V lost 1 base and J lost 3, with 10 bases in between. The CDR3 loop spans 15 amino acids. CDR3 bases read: TGTGCCAGCAGCTTAGGGACAGCCATCAATCAGCCC. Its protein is CASSLGTAINQP. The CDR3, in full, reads CASSLGTAINQPQHF. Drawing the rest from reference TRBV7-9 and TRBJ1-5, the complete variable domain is DTGVSQNPRHKITKRGQNVTFRCDPISEHNRLYWYRQTLGQGPEFLTYFQNEAQLEKSRLLSDRFSAERPKGSFSTLEIQRTEQGDSAMYLCASSLGTAINQPQHFGDGTRLSIL.

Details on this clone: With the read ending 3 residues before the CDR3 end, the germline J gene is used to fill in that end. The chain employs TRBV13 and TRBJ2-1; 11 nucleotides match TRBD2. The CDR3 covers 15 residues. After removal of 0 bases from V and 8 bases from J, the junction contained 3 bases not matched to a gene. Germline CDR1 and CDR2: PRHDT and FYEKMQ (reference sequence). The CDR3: CASSLGLAGEHEQFF. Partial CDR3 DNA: TGTGCCAGCAGCTTAGGACTAGCGGGGGAACATGAG.

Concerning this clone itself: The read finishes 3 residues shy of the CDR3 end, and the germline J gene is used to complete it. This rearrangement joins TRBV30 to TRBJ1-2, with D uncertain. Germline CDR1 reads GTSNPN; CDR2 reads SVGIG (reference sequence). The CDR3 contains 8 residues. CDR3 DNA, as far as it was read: TGTGCCTGTGAGCGC. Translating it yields CACER. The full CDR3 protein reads CACERYTF.

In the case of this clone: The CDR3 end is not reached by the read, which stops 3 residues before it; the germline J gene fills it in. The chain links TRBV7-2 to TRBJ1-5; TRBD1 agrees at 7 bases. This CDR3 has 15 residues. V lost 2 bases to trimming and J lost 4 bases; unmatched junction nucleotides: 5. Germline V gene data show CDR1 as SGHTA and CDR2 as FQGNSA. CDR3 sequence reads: CASSLMGQPNQPQHF. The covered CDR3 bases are TGTGCCAGCAGCTTAATGGGACAGCCAAATCAGCCC.

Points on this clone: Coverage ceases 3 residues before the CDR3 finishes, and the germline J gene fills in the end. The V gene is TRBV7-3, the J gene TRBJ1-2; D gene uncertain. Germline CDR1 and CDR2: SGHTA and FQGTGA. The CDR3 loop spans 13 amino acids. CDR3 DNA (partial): TGTGCCAGCAGCCGGACTAGCGGATACGAC. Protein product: CASSRTSGYD. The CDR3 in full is CASSRTSGYDYTF.

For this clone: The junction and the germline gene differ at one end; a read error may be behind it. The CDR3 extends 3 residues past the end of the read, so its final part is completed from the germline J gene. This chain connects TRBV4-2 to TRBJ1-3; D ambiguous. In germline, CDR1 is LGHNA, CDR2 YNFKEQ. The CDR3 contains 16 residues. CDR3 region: CASSQESRNTGNTIYF. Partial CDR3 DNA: TGCGCCAGCAGCCAAGAGAGCAGGAATACTGGAAACACC.

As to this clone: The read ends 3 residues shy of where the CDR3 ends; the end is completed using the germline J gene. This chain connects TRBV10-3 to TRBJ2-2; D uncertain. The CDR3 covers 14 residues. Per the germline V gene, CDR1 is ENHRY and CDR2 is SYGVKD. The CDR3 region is CAISEGPNNEKLFF. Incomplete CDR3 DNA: TGTGCCATCAGTGAAGGTCCGAATAATGAAAAG.

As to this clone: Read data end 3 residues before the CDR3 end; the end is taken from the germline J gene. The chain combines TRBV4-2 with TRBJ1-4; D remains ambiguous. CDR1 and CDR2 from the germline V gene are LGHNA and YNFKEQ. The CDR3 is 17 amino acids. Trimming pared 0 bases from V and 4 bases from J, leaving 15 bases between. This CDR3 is CASSQDQQQRINEKLFF. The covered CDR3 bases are TGTGCCAGCAGCCAAGACCAGCAACAGAGAATTAATGAAAAA.

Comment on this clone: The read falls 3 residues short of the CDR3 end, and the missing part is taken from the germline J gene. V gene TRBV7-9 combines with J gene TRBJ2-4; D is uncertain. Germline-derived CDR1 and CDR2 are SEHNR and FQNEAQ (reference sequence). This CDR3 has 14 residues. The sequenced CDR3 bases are TGTGCCAGCAGCTTAGCCCTCGGGTCCTATGGT. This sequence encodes CASSLALGSYG. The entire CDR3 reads CASSLALGSYGQYF.

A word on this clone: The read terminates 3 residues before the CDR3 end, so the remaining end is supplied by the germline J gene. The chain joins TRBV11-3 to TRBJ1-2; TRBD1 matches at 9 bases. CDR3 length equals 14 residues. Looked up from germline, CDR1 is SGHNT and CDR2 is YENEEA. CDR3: CASSPGTGLHDYTF. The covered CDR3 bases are TGTGCCAGCAGCCCCGGGACAGGGTTGCATGAC.

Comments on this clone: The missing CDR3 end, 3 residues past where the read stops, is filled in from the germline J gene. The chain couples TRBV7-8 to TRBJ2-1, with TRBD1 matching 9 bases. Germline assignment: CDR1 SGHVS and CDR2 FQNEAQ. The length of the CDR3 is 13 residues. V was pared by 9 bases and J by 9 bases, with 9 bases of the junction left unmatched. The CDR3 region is CASSGTGPFEQFF. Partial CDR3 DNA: TGTGCCAGTTCCGGGACAGGGCCGTTTGAG.

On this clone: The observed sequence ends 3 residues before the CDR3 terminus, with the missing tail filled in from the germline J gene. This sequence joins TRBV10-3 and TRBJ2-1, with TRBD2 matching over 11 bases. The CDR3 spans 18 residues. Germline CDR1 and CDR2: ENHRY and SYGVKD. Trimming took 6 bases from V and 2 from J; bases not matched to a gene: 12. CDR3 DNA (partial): TGTGCCATCAGGGACCAACGCAGTAGCGGGGGGGCCTACAATGAG. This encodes CAIRDQRSSGGAYNE. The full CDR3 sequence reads CAIRDQRSSGGAYNEQFF.

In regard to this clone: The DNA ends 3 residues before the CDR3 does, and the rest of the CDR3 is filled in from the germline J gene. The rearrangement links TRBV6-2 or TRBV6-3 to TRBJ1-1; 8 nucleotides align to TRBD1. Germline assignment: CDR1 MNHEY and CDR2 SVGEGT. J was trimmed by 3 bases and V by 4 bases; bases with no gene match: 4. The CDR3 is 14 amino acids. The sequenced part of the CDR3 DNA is TGTGCCAGCAGTTTGTCCAGGGGGCACACTGAA. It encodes CASSLSRGHTE. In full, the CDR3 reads CASSLSRGHTEAFF.

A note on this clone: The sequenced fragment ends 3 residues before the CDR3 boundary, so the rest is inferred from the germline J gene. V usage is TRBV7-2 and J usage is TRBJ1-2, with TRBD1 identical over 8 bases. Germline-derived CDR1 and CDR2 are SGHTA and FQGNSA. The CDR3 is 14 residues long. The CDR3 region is CASSTLRGRQGYTF. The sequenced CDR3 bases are TGTGCCAGCAGCACCCTCAGGGGGCGTCAGGGC.

The CDR3 sequence: CSARPRTVEDISYDYTF. CDR3 DNA (partial): TGCAGTGCTAGACCCCGGACAGTCGAAGACATATCCTACGAC. The rearrangement links TRBV20-1 to TRBJ1-2, with a possible D match to TRBD1 (6 bases). The read comes to an end 3 residues before the CDR3 does, leaving the germline J gene to fill in the end. Germline assignment: CDR1 DFQATT and CDR2 SNEGSKA (reference sequence). The CDR3 is 17 residues long.